The entry below gives a single T cell receptor beta chain sequence along with its context. Its antigen is undetermined. Everyone who donated was a healthy bone marrow donor. The germline CDR1 and CDR2 sequences are KGHSH and LQKENI. This CDR3 comprises 14 residues. The junction had 8 bases not matched to a gene; V was cut back by 5 bases and J by 5 bases. The PCR used 60 Vbeta and 13 Jbeta primers. Some clones are missing from TCRdb's copy, which holds only in-frame ones; the method was immunoSEQ multiplex PCR. The sample contains around 94,000 clones, 70% to 80% of which appear only once. The data originate from a study of cytomegalovirus exposure and HLA in healthy donors. For the study at large: From HLA-typed donors, an early data release held roughly 89 million unique TCRs. Findings of the study overall: Using a false discovery rate of 0.05, a later analysis showed that 15,000 to 20,000 TCR beta sequences were associated with HLA alleles.

The chain employs TRBV18 and TRBJ2-7; 8 bases are shared with TRBD1. This sequence originates from a woman in her sixties or seventies in good health and CMV-seropositive. The sample taken for sequencing was PBMCs. CDR3 nucleotides: TGTGCCAGCTCAAACAAGGGACAGGTGAACGAGCAGTACTTC. It encodes CASSNKGQVNEQYF.